The text below deals with one T cell receptor (beta chain). Antigen unknown. Use of 60 Vbeta and 13 Jbeta primers characterized the PCR. The protocol was immunoSEQ multiplex PCR, while the TCRdb copy is restricted to in-frame clones and leaves out a portion. Among around 190,000 clones listed, 70% to 80% were seen once. This sample stems from a study of cytomegalovirus exposure and HLA in healthy donors. Study results and caveats: The study listed under 200 cytomegalovirus-associated TCR beta chains. Owing to their indistinguishability, certain V segments, notably TRBV6-2 and TRBV6-3, were excluded.

This CDR3 has 15 residues. The V segment lost 2 bases and the J segment 5 bases; nucleotides outside the gene matches: 6. CDR1 and CDR2 (germline): LNHDA, SQIVND (reference sequence). This chain connects TRBV19 to TRBJ2-3; TRBD2 agrees at 8 bases. The material sequenced was PBMCs. This TCR came from a woman aged 45-65 years in good health and CMV-seronegative. In DNA, the CDR3 is TGTGCCAGTAGTATACCCCGGGGGGGGTTAGATACGCAGTATTTT. This encodes CASSIPRGGLDTQYF.